What follows are 13 T cell receptor beta chains derived from one specimen sequenced in a study of blood T cell repertoires in COVID-19. The method was immunoSEQ multiplex PCR; TCRdb's version includes in-frame clones alone and lacks a portion of them. This sample carries 200,000 to 300,000 clones, over 65% of them seen once, and the ten largest clones take 3.3%. The sequenced sample was peripheral blood. The origin of the receptors is a woman of 80 years or more with acute or convalescent COVID-19.

This clone was seen only a few times. The rearrangement joins TRBV4-1 to TRBJ1-5, with unresolved D. The V end was cut by 0 bases, the J end by 1 base, with 16 bases between. CDR1 MGHRA and CDR2 YSYEKL come from the germline V gene. This CDR3 contains 18 residues. The chain's CDR3 is CASSQDPIGEASNQPQHF. The DNA of the CDR3 is TGCGCCAGCAGCCAAGATCCGATTGGGGAGGCCAGCAATCAGCCCCAGCATTTT.

This clone was observed many times. The chain has TRBV12-3 or TRBV12-4 and TRBJ1-1; D is unresolved. The CDR3 has 13 amino acids. The V and J ends lost 6 bases and 9 bases respectively, with 17 bases between them. The CDR3 sequence: CASRPDKSPQAFF. The DNA for the CDR3 is TGTGCCAGCAGACCAGACAAATCTCCTCAAGCTTTCTTT.

Points on this clone: This sample also contains other DNA sequences that code for the same CDR3. The V gene is TRBV19, the J gene TRBJ1-1; D possibly corresponds to TRBD1 (6 bases). V was pared by 0 bases and J by 1 base, with 9 bases between. This CDR3 is 15 amino acids long. The germline gives CDR1 LNHDA, CDR2 SQIVND (reference sequence). CDR3 bases: TGTGCCAGTAGTATAGAAGGACAGAGGAACACTGAAGCTTTCTTT. Amino acid sequence: CASSIEGQRNTEAFF. Together with reference TRBV19 and TRBJ1-1, the CDR3 gives the full variable domain: DGGITQSPKYLFRKEGQNVTLSCEQNLNHDAMYWYRQDPGQGLRLIYYSQIVNDFQKGDIAEGYSVSREKKESFPLTVTSAQKNPTAFYLCASSIEGQRNTEAFFGQGTRLTVV.

The table lists this clone with a few counts. J is TRBJ1-6 and V is TRBV6-6; no definite D call. CDR1 MNHNY and CDR2 SVGAGI come from the germline V gene (reference sequence). The CDR3 has 15 amino acids. Trimming removed 11 bases from V and 1 base from J, with 15 bases in between. DNA of the CDR3: TGTGCCGGGAGGGAGATGGCATCCTATAATTCACCCCTCCACTTT. Amino acid sequence: CAGREMASYNSPLHF.

V is TRBV6-5 and J is TRBJ1-1; D remains ambiguous. The CDR3 is 15 residues long. CDR1 and CDR2 from the germline V gene are MNHEY and SVGAGI. V lost 0 bases and J lost 6, with 14 bases in between. The CDR3 bases are TGTGCCAGCAGTTACTCGACACAGTCTCTGGCTGAAGCTTTCTTT. Protein: CASSYSTQSLAEAFF.

CDR3 region: CASSLTAGGNEKLFF. In DNA form, the CDR3 reads TGCGCCAGCAGCTTAACGGCAGGGGGTAATGAAAAACTGTTTTTT. This rearrangement joins TRBV5-1 to TRBJ1-4, with 7 bases lining up with TRBD1. The V and J ends lost 2 bases and 4 bases, in that order; junction bases with no gene match: 5. This CDR3 is 15 amino acids long. Germline CDR1 is SGHRS and CDR2 is YFSETQ.

The CDR3 sequence is CASSQVAAGNTIYF. The CDR3 DNA follows: TGTGCCAGCAGCCAAGTGGCGGCCGGAAACACCATATATTTT. The chain links TRBV3-1 (or the pseudogene TRBV3-2) to TRBJ1-3; no definite D call. Trimming removed 1 base at V and 4 bases at J, with 8 bases between. From germline, CDR1 is LGHDT and CDR2 YNNKEL (reference sequence). CDR3 length: 14 residues.

This clone was seen a single time. This sequence joins TRBV4-1 and TRBJ2-1, with 14 nucleotides matching TRBD2. The trim removed 3 bases at V and 6 bases at J, leaving 16 bases unmatched. The CDR3 loop spans 20 amino acids. From germline, CDR1 is MGHRA and CDR2 YSYEKL. In nucleotides, the CDR3 is TGCGCCAGCAGCCACCCCACGGGACTAGCGGGAGCTTCTTTGGGCAATGAGCAGTTCTTC. Residues: CASSHPTGLAGASLGNEQFF.

This clone has at least ten counts. The V call is TRBV19, the J call TRBJ2-1, with 9 bases fitting TRBD1. Germline CDR1 is LNHDA and CDR2 is SQIVND (reference sequence). The junction had 15 bases not matched to a gene; V was cut back by 5 bases and J by 7 bases. The CDR3 runs 17 residues. CDR3 in DNA: TGTGCCAGTAGTCCCCTTTTTCCGGGACAGGGTGGGAATGAGCAGTTCTTC. It encodes CASSPLFPGQGGNEQFF.

V is TRBV19 and J is TRBJ1-5; 7 bases fit TRBD1. V lost 0 bases to trimming and J lost 7 bases; unmatched junction nucleotides: 12. CDR3 length: 17 residues. Germline V gene data show CDR1 as LNHDA and CDR2 as SQIVND (reference sequence). CDR3 DNA: TGTGCCAGTAGTATAGATTTTTGGAGGGGGCCCGAGCAGCCCCAGCATTTT. Translation gives CASSIDFWRGPEQPQHF. The whole variable domain, remainder taken from reference TRBV19 and TRBJ1-5, is DGGITQSPKYLFRKEGQNVTLSCEQNLNHDAMYWYRQDPGQGLRLIYYSQIVNDFQKGDIAEGYSVSREKKESFPLTVTSAQKNPTAFYLCASSIDFWRGPEQPQHFGDGTRLSIL.

This chain joins TRBV18 and TRBJ2-3, with D perhaps TRBD2 (5 bases). The germline V gene encodes CDR1 KGHSH and CDR2 LQKENI. The CDR3 is made up of 17 amino acids. The ends were cut back, 1 base at V and 0 bases at J, with 14 bases in the middle. In DNA, the CDR3 is TGTGCCAGCTCACCACAACGGGGTCAGGTGAGCACAGATACGCAGTATTTT. Amino acid sequence: CASSPQRGQVSTDTQYF.

The table lists this clone with a few counts. This chain uses TRBV20-1 with TRBJ1-1; unclear D gene. This CDR3 is 10 amino acids long. Trimming cost V 3 bases and J 9 bases, with 8 bases left between them. CDR1 and CDR2 (germline): DFQATT, SNEGSKA (reference sequence). CDR3 coding DNA: TGCAGTGCTAGGGCGGTAAAAGCTTTCTTT. Translating it yields CSARAVKAFF.

This chain connects TRBV10-3 to TRBJ2-7, with TRBD1 matching over 7 bases. The CDR3 extends over 13 amino acids. With 7 bases clipped from V and 2 bases from J, the junction kept 5 bases outside the gene matches. CDR1 is ENHRY and CDR2 is SYGVKD in the germline V gene. The CDR3 protein is CAIMGDSTYEQYF. CDR3 nucleotide sequence: TGTGCCATCATGGGGGACAGTACCTACGAGCAGTACTTC.